This T cell receptor (beta chain) stems from a study of blood T cell repertoires in COVID-19. Study at large: Sites across the United States, Italy and Spain contributed samples from acute and convalescent COVID-19. The analysed material was cDNA or gDNA that came from T cells, B-cell-depleted T cells, or PBMCs.

This CDR3 has 14 residues. V gave up 3 bases and J gave up 0 bases, with 3 bases separating them. The germline V gene encodes CDR1 ENHRY and CDR2 SYGVKD. Authors' data handling: The assay estimated nucleated cells by amplifying reference gene primers. The data were produced by immunoSEQ multiplex PCR, yet TCRdb's version contains in-frame clones alone and is incomplete. For V, J and clone size, that table is used; D and trimming come from the DNA. Found here are some 220,000 clones, just under 85% of them singletons; the top ten hold 4%. The V call is TRBV10-3, the J call TRBJ1-6; D not certain. Source material: peripheral blood. The TCR originated in a man aged 50 to 59 with acute or convalescent COVID-19. In DNA form, the CDR3 reads TGTGCCATCAGTGACAGCTCCTATAATTCACCCCTCCACTTT. Translation: CAISDSSYNSPLHF.